Below, 20 T cell receptor beta chains from the same sample are listed, as sequenced in a study of cytomegalovirus exposure and HLA in healthy donors. 13 Jbeta primers and 60 Vbeta primers were used for the PCR. Produced via immunoSEQ multiplex PCR; TCRdb's table is partial and in-frame only. The sample yields roughly 150,000 clones, 81% seen once. Sequencing input: PBMCs. All receptors come from a man in his fifties in good health and CMV-seropositive.

The J gene is TRBJ2-7, the V gene TRBV19; possible D gene TRBD1, 6 bases. The ends were cut back, 10 bases at V and 3 bases at J, with 10 bases in the middle. The germline V gene has CDR1 LNHDA and CDR2 SQIVND (reference sequence). This CDR3 is 11 amino acids long. CDR3 amino acids: CATGGLYEQYF. The CDR3 DNA is TGTGCCACTGGGGGCCTCTACGAGCAGTACTTC. Supplemented by reference TRBV19 and TRBJ2-7, the full variable domain reads DGGITQSPKYLFRKEGQNVTLSCEQNLNHDAMYWYRQDPGQGLRLIYYSQIVNDFQKGDIAEGYSVSREKKESFPLTVTSAQKNPTAFYLCATGGLYEQYFGPGTRLTVT.

The chain combines TRBV27 with TRBJ2-2, with 11 bases identical to TRBD2. Trimming took 6 bases from V and 7 from J; bases not matched to a gene: 7. The CDR3 contains 15 residues. In germline, CDR1 is MNHEY, CDR2 SMNVEV (reference sequence). In DNA form, the CDR3 reads TGTGCCAGCAGACCCGGGACTAGCGGATTCGGGGAGCTGTTTTTT. Translation: CASRPGTSGFGELFF.

This clone was counted a few times. The gene calls are TRBV4-2 and TRBJ1-5; D possibly corresponds to TRBD1 (5 bases). V lost 0 bases and J 4 bases, leaving 7 bases between the germline ends. The CDR3 runs to 14 residues. Germline CDR1 reads LGHNA; CDR2 reads YNFKEQ. The CDR3 protein is CASSQDRGNQPQHF. CDR3 DNA sequence: TGTGCCAGCAGCCAAGATCGGGGGAATCAGCCCCAGCATTTT.

The V gene is TRBV4-2, the J gene TRBJ1-5, with no clear D. The CDR3 is 15 amino acids. With 1 base removed from V and 4 bases from J, the gap between germline ends came to 11 bases. The V gene's germline CDR1 is LGHNA and CDR2 YNFKEQ. The CDR3, as DNA: TGTGCCAGCAGCCAAGTCGGAGATGGGAATCAGCCCCAGCATTTT. This translates into CASSQVGDGNQPQHF.

The CDR3 reads CASSLDRGYGYTF. The DNA of the CDR3 is TGTGCCAGCAGCTTAGACAGGGGCTATGGCTACACCTTC. The chain couples TRBV11-2 to TRBJ1-2; a weak D match, TRBD1 (6 bases). The ends were cut back, 0 bases at V and 4 bases at J, with 6 bases in the middle. CDR1 is SGHAT, CDR2 FQNNGV, per germline. The CDR3 loop spans 13 amino acids.

This clone was picked up a small number of times. The chain couples TRBV6-5 to TRBJ2-7; D possibly corresponds to TRBD2 (6 bases). Germline V gives CDR1 MNHEY, CDR2 SVGAGI. CDR3 length: 11 residues. V lost 6 bases and J lost 9, with 12 bases in between. CDR3 region: CASSPGGRQYF. The CDR3 nucleotides read TGTGCCAGCAGCCCCGGAGGGAGGCAGTACTTC.

The rearrangement uses TRBV2 and TRBJ1-4; tentative D call: TRBD1 (5 bases). CDR3 size: 14 residues. The germline gives CDR1 SNHLY, CDR2 FYNNEI. The germline V and J ends were trimmed by 4 bases and 2 bases, with 8 bases remaining between them. The CDR3 region has the DNA TGTGCCAGCAGTGCAGGGTTCACTAATGAAAAACTGTTTTTT. This sequence encodes CASSAGFTNEKLFF.

This chain links TRBV10-3 with TRBJ1-1; 7 nucleotides agree with TRBD1. Trimming at V came to 5 bases and at J to 1 base, leaving 7 bases not matched to a gene. Germline V lookup: CDR1 ENHRY, CDR2 SYGVKD. The CDR3 is 15 residues long. The CDR3 DNA follows: TGTGCCATCAGTAGGGGGCAGGGCCCGAACACTGAAGCTTTCTTT. Protein sequence: CAISRGQGPNTEAFF.

The chain links TRBV29-1 to TRBJ1-4, with D perhaps TRBD1 (5 bases). CDR1 and CDR2 (germline): SQVTM, ANQGSEA. The CDR3 length is 12 residues. Trimming took off 6 bases at V and 8 bases at J, with 13 bases between the two ends. CDR3 region: CSVSGGAEKLFF. The CDR3 bases are TGCAGCGTCTCGGGTGGGGCGGAAAAACTGTTTTTT.

The rearrangement links TRBV18 to TRBJ1-1; possible D gene TRBD1, 6 bases. Germline lookup yields CDR1 KGHSH and CDR2 LQKENI. The CDR3 sequence is 17 residues long. V lost 2 bases to trimming and J lost 1 base, with 17 bases between them. CDR3 in amino acids: CASSPIVGAQSNTEAFF. In DNA, the CDR3 is TGTGCCAGCTCACCAATTGTGGGGGCCCAGTCGAACACTGAAGCTTTCTTT.

The genes are TRBV4-1 and TRBJ2-7, with 9 bases matching TRBD1. Germline V gene lookup returns CDR1 MGHRA and CDR2 YSYEKL. V shed 3 bases, J shed 4 bases, and the junction held 7 bases outside the gene matches. The CDR3 loop spans 15 amino acids. CDR3 DNA sequence: TGCGCCAGCAGCCAGCCCGGGACAGGGACATACGAGCAGTACTTC. Amino acid sequence: CASSQPGTGTYEQYF.

CDR3 sequence (DNA): TGTGCCAGCAGCTTGAGCCCACAGGGGCTCTATGGCTACACCTTC. This sequence encodes CASSLSPQGLYGYTF. V and J are TRBV5-6 and TRBJ1-2, with 7 bases that match TRBD1. The junction had 7 bases not matched to a gene; V was cut back by 1 base and J by 4 bases. Germline CDR1 is SGHDT and CDR2 is YYEEEE. This CDR3 spans 15 amino acids.

The rearrangement uses TRBV15 and TRBJ2-1; 7 bases map to TRBD2. Germline values: CDR1 LNHNV, CDR2 YYDKDF (reference sequence). CDR3 length: 17 amino acids. J lost 0 bases, V lost 0 bases, and 5 bases had no gene match. The CDR3 spells CATSRDLGGSSYNEQFF. For the CDR3, the DNA is TGTGCCACCAGCAGAGATCTGGGCGGGAGCTCCTACAATGAGCAGTTCTTC.

CDR3 residues: CAIQPGTGGDSPYGYTF. DNA for the CDR3: TGTGCCATCCAACCCGGGACAGGGGGCGATTCCCCTTATGGCTACACCTTC. V gene TRBV28 combines with J gene TRBJ1-2; 12 bases map to TRBD1. Looked up from germline, CDR1 is MDHEN and CDR2 is SYDVKM. The CDR3 has 17 amino acids. J was trimmed by 5 bases and V by 10 bases; bases with no gene match: 17.

The chain is built from TRBV4-1 and TRBJ2-7; 10 bases fit TRBD2. The trim removed 1 base at V and 3 bases at J, leaving 9 bases unmatched. Germline values: CDR1 MGHRA, CDR2 YSYEKL. CDR3 length: 17 amino acids. Here the CDR3 DNA reads TGCGCCAGCAGCCAAGGCCCAGCGGGGGGGCGGATCTACGAGCAGTACTTC. Translation: CASSQGPAGGRIYEQYF.

V and J are TRBV28 and TRBJ1-1; maybe TRBD1 (5 bases). The V gene lost 8 bases and the J gene lost 10 bases, with 11 bases spanning the gap. This CDR3 region has 10 residues. Germline CDR1 is MDHEN and CDR2 is SYDVKM. CDR3 loop: CASWEGRAFF. CDR3 nucleotide sequence: TGTGCCAGCTGGGAGGGGCGAGCTTTCTTT. The full variable domain, in which reference TRBV28 and TRBJ1-1 provide the parts outside the CDR3, is DVKVTQSSRYLVKRTGEKVFLECVQDMDHENMFWYRQDPGLGLRLIYFSYDVKMKEKGDIPEGYSVSREKKERFSLILESASTNQTSMYLCASWEGRAFFGQGTRLTVV.

This chain uses TRBV5-6 with TRBJ1-2; 9 bases line up with TRBD1. The V segment lost 4 bases and the J segment 0 bases; nucleotides outside the gene matches: 4. Germline V CDR1 and CDR2: SGHDT, YYEEEE. CDR3 size: 15 residues. The CDR3 region is CASSRRTGANYGYTF. The CDR3, as DNA: TGTGCCAGCAGCCGCCGGACAGGGGCTAACTATGGCTACACCTTC. The complete variable domain, with remaining parts taken from reference TRBV5-6 and TRBJ1-2, reads DAGVTQSPTHLIKTRGQQVTLRCSPKSGHDTVSWYQQALGQGPQFIFQYYEEEERQRGNFPDRFSGHQFPNYSSELNVNALLLGDSALYLCASSRRTGANYGYTFGSGTRLTVV.

V and J are TRBV30 and TRBJ1-2; D gene unclear. Trimming cost V 7 bases and J 5 bases, with 14 bases left between them. In germline, CDR1 is GTSNPN, CDR2 SVGIG (reference sequence). This CDR3 is built from 12 residues. CDR3 DNA sequence: TGTGCCTCAGGAGGCTCCTCGTATGGCTACACCTTC. Translation gives CASGGSSYGYTF.

V usage is TRBV5-1 and J usage is TRBJ2-1; 15 nucleotides align to TRBD2. The CDR3 totals 17 residues. Germline CDR1 SGHRS, CDR2 YFSETQ. J was trimmed by 9 bases and V by 3 bases; bases with no gene match: 10. This CDR3 is CASSSGLAGGSYGEQFF. For the CDR3, the DNA is TGCGCCAGCAGCTCCGGACTAGCGGGGGGGTCTTATGGTGAGCAGTTCTTC.

The gene calls are TRBV10-3 and TRBJ1-4; unclear D gene. Per germline, CDR1 ENHRY and CDR2 SYGVKD. Trimming took off 6 bases at V and 4 bases at J, with 9 bases between the two ends. The CDR3 has 13 amino acids. The DNA for the CDR3 is TGTGCCATCAGAGGACGGGATAATGAAAAACTGTTTTTT. It translates to CAIRGRDNEKLFF.